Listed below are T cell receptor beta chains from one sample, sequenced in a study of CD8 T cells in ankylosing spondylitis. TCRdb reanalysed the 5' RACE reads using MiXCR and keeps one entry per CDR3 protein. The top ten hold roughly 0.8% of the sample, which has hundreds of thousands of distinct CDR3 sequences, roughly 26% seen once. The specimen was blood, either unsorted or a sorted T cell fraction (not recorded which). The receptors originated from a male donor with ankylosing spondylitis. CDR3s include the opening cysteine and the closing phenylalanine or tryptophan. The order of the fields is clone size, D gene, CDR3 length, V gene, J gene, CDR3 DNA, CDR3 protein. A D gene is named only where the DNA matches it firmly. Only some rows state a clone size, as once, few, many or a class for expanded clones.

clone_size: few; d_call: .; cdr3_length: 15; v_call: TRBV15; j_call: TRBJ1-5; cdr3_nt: TGTGCCACCAGCAGAGGGACAGACCAAAATCAGCCCCAGCATTTT; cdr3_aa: CATSRGTDQNQPQHF
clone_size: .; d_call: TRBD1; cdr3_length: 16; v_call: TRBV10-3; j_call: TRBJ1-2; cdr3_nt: TGTGCCATCAGTGAAGGGACAGGGGAAATTAACTATGGCTACACCTTC; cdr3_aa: CAISEGTGEINYGYTF
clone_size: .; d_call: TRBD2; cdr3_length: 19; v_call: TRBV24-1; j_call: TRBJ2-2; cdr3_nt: TGTGCCACCAGTGATTTAGAAGTCGGACTAGCGGGGAACACCGGGGAGCTGTTTTTT; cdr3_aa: CATSDLEVGLAGNTGELFF
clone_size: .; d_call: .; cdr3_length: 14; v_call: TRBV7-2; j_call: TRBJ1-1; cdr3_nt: TGTGCCAGCAGCTTAGGAGACAGCCGGGCAAGAGCTTTCTTT; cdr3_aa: CASSLGDSRARAFF
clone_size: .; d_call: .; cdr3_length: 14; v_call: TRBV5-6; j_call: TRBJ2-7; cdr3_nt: TGTGCCAGCAGCTTGGGGGACACGTCCTACGAGCAGTACTTC; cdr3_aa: CASSLGDTSYEQYF
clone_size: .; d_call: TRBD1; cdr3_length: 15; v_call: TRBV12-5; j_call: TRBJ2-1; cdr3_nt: TGTGCTAGTGGCCCTGACAGGGTAGACTACAATGAGCAGTTCTTC; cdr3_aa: CASGPDRVDYNEQFF
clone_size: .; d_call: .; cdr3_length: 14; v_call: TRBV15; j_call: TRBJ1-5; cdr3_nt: TGTGCCACCAGCGCCACAGGCACCTATCAGCCCCAGCATTTT; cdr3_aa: CATSATGTYQPQHF
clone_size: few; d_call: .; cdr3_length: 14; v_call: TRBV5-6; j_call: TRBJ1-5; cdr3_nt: TGTGCCAGCAGCTCGTCAGATTACAATCAGCCCCAGCATTTT; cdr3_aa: CASSSSDYNQPQHF
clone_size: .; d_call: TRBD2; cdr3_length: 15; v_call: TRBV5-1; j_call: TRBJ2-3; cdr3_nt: TGCGCCAGCAAAATAGCGGGAGCGGTGTCAGATACGCAGTATTTT; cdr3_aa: CASKIAGAVSDTQYF
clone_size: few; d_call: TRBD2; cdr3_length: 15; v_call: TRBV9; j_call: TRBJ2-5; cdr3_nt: TGTGCCAGCAGCGCGAGCGGGAGGGCCGAAGAGACCCAGTACTTC; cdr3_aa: CASSASGRAEETQYF
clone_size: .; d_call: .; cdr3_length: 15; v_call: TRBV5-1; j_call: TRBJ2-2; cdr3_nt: TGCGCCAGCAGCTTTGGGACCTCAACCACCGGGGAGCTGTTTTTT; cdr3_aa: CASSFGTSTTGELFF
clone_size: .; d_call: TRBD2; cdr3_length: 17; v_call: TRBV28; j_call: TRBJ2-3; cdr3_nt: TGTGCCAGCAGCCCAATCCTAGCGGGAGGAAGTGCGTATACGCAGTATTTT; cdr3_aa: CASSPILAGGSAYTQYF
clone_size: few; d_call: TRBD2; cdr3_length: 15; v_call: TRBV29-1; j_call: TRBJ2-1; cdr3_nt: TGCAGCGTTGACGGAGGGAGGGCCCTATACAATGAGCAGTTCTTC; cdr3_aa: CSVDGGRALYNEQFF
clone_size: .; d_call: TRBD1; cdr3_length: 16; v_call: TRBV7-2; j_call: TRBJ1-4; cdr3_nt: TGTGCCAGCAGCTCCCACCCCGACAGGGCTAATGAAAAACTGTTTTTT; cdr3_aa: CASSSHPDRANEKLFF
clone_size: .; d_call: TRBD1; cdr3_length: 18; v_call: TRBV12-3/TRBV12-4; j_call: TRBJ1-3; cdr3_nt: TGTGCCAGCAGTTTCGGCCCAGGGGGCGCGGTGACTGGAAACACCATATATTTT; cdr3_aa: CASSFGPGGAVTGNTIYF
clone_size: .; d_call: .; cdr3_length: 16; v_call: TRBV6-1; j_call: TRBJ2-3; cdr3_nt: TGTGCCAGCAGTGAAGTAACTGGCCGCGGCACAGATACGCAGTATTTT; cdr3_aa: CASSEVTGRGTDTQYF
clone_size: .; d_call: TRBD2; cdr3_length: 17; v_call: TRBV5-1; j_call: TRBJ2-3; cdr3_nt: TGCGCCAGCAGCTTGGACCCTAGCGGGAGCGATACGGATACGCAGTATTTT; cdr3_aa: CASSLDPSGSDTDTQYF
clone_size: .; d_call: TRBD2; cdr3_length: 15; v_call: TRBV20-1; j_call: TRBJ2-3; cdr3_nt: TGCAGTGCTAGTAGTCTAGCGGGAGTGGTGGATACGCAGTATTTT; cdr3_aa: CSASSLAGVVDTQYF
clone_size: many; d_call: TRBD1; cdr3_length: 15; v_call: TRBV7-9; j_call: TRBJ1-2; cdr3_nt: TGTGCCAGCAGCTTGAGGGGACAGGGCGCCTATGGCTACACCTTC; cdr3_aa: CASSLRGQGAYGYTF
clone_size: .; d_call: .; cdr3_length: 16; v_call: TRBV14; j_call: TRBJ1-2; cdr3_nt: TGTGCCAGCAGCCAAGAGGGTAACAGCCTCCTGCGTGGCTACACCTTC; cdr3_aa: CASSQEGNSLLRGYTF
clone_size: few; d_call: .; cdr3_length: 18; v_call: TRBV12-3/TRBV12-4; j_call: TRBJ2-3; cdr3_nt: TGTGCCAGCAGTAATACAGGGGGCTGGACTAGCGGCACAGATACGCAGTATTTT; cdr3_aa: CASSNTGGWTSGTDTQYF
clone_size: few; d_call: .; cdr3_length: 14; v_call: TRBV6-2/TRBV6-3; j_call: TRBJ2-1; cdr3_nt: TGTGCCAGCAGTTACCATTCCCTATACAATGAGCAGTTCTTC; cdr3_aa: CASSYHSLYNEQFF
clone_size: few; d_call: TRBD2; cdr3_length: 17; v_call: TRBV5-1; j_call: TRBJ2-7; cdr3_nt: TGCGCCAGCAGCATAAGTAGGACTAGCGGGAGGGCCTACGAGCAGTACTTC; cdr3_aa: CASSISRTSGRAYEQYF
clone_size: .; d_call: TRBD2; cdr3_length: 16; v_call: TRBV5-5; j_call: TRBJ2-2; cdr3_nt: TGTGCCAGCAGCTTGGATAGCGGGACGAACACCGGGGAGCTGTTTTTT; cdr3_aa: CASSLDSGTNTGELFF
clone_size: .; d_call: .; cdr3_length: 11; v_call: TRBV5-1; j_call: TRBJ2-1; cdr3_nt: TGCGCCAGCAGCTTACATGATGAGCAGTTCTTC; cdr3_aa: CASSLHDEQFF
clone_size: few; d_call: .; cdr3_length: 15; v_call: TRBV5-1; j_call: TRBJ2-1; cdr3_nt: TGCGCCAGCAGCCCTTTTCCGGCTTCCTACAATGAGCAGTTCTTC; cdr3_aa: CASSPFPASYNEQFF
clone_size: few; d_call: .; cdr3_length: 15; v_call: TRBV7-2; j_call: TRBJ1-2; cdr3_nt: TGTGCCAGCAGCCAACCTACGGCCTCGGCGGGGGGCTACACCTTC; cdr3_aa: CASSQPTASAGGYTF
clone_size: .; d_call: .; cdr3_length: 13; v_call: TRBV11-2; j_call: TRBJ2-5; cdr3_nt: TGTGCCAGCAGCTCCCGGCCTCAAGAGACCCAGTACTTC; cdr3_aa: CASSSRPQETQYF
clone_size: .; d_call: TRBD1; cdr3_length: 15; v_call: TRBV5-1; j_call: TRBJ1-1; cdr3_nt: TGCGCCAGCAGCTTCGCACAGGGGATGAACACTGAAGCTTTCTTT; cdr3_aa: CASSFAQGMNTEAFF
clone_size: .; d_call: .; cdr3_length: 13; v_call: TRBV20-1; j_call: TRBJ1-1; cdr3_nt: TGCAGTGCTCGACTGGGGCTCCCCACTGAAGCTTTCTTT; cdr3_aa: CSARLGLPTEAFF
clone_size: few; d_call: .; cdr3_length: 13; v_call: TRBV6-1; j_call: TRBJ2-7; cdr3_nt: TGTGCCAGCAATATCCGACCTACCTACGAGCAGTACTTC; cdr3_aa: CASNIRPTYEQYF
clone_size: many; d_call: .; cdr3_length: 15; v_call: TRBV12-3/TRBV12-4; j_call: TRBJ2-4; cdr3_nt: TGTGCCAGCAGTCCCGGGACACGAGCCAAAAACATTCAGTACTTC; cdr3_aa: CASSPGTRAKNIQYF
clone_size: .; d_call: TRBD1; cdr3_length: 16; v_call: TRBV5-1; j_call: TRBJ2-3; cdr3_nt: TGCGCCAGCAGCTTGGCCACAGGGGGCCCCGCAGATACGCAGTATTTT; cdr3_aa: CASSLATGGPADTQYF
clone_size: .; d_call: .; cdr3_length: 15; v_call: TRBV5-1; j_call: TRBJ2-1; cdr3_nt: TGCGCCAGCAGCTTGGAGGACACGGCATACAATGAGCAGTTCTTC; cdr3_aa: CASSLEDTAYNEQFF
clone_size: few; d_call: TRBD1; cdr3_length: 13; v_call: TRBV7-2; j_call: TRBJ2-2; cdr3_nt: TGTGCCAGCAGCTTCGACAGGGGGCTGGAGCTGTTTTTT; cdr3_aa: CASSFDRGLELFF
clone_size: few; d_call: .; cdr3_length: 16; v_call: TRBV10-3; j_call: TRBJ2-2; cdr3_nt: TGTGCCATCAGTGAGTCGGCAGGTGGTGACACCGGGGAGCTGTTTTTT; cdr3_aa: CAISESAGGDTGELFF
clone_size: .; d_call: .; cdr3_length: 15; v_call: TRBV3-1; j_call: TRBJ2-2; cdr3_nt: TGTGCCAGCAGCCAAGACACGTCGAACACCGGGGAGCTGTTTTTT; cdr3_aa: CASSQDTSNTGELFF
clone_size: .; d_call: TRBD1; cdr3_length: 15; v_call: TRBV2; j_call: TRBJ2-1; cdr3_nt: TGTGCCAGCAGGGTCCGGACAGGGGACTACAATGAGCAGTTCTTC; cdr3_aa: CASRVRTGDYNEQFF
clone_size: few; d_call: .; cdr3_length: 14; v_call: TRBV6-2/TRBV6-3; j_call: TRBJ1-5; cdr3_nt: TGTGCCAGCAGTTACGCCAGGGGTGGCCAGCCCCAGCATTTT; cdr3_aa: CASSYARGGQPQHF
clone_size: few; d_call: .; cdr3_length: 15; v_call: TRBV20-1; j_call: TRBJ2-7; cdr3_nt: TGCAGCAGCAACGACCAGGACAACTTCTCCTACGAGCAGTACTTC; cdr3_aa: CSSNDQDNFSYEQYF
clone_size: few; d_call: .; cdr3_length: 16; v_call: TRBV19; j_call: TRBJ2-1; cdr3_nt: TGTGCCAGCGGGGCGGGAAGGGCCTATTCGTACAATGAGCAGTTCTTC; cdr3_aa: CASGAGRAYSYNEQFF
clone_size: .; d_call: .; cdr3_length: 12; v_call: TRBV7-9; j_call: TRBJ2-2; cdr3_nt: TGTGCCAGCGACCAGAACACCGGGGAGCTGTTTTTT; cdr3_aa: CASDQNTGELFF
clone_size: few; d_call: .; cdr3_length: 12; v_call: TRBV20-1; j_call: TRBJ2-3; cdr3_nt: TGCAGTGCTAGAGTTCGTACTGATACGCAGTATTTT; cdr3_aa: CSARVRTDTQYF
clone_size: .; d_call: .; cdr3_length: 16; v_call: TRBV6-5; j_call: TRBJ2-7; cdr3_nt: TGTGCCAGCAGTTACCCCCCCGGGTGGTTAGCCAACGAGCAGTACTTC; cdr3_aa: CASSYPPGWLANEQYF
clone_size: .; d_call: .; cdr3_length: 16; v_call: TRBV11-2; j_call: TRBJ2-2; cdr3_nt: TGTGCCAGCAGCTTAGTCGGCGGGCGGAACACCGGGGAGCTGTTTTTT; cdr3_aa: CASSLVGGRNTGELFF
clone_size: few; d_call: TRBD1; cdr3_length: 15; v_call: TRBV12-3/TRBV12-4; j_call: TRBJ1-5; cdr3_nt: TGTGCCAGCAGCCTGGGACAGGGGATGGATCAGCCCCAGCATTTT; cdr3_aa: CASSLGQGMDQPQHF
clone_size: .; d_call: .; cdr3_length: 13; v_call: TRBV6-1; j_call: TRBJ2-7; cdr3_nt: TGTGCCTGTAGGGGTTCAGGAGACCTCGAGCAGTACTTC; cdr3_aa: CACRGSGDLEQYF